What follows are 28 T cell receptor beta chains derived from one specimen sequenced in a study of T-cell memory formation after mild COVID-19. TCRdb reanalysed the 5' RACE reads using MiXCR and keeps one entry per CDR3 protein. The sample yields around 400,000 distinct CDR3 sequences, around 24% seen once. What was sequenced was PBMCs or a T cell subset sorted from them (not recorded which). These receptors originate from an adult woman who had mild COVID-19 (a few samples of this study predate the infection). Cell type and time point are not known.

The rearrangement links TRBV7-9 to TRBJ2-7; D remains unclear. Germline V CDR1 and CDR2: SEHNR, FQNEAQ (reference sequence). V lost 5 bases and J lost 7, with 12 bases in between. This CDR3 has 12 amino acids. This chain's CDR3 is CASSRSPWEQYF. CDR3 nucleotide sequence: TGTGCCAGCAGCCGAAGTCCTTGGGAGCAGTACTTC.

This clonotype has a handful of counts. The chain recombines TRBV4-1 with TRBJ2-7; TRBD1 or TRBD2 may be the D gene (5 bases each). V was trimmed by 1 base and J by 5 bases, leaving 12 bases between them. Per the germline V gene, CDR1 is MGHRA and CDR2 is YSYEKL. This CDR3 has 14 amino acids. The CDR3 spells CASSQVQEAHEQYF. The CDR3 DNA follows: TGCGCCAGCAGCCAAGTACAGGAGGCCCACGAGCAGTACTTC.

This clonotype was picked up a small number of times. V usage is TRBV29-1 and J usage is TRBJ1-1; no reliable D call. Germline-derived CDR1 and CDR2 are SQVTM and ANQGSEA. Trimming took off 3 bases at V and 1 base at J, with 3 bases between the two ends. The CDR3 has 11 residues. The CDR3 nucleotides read TGCAGCGTTGAGTCGAACACTGAAGCTTTCTTT. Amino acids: CSVESNTEAFF.

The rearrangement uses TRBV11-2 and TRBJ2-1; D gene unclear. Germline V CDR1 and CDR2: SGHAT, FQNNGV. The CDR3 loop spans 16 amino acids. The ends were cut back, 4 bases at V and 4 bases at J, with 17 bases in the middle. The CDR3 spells CASSSASRLGYNEQFF. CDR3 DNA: TGTGCCAGCAGCTCCGCCAGTCGCCTAGGGTACAATGAGCAGTTCTTC.

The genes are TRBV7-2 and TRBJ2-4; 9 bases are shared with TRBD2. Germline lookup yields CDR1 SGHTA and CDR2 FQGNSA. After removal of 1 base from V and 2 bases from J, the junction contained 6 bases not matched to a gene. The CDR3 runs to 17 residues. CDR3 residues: CASSLGGGRGTKNIQYF. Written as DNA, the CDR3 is TGTGCCAGCAGCTTAGGTGGCGGGAGGGGAACCAAAAACATTCAGTACTTC.

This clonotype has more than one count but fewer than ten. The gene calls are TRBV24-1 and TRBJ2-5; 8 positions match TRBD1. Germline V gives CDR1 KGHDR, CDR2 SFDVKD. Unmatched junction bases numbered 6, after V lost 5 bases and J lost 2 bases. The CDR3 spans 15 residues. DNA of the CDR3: TGTGCCACCAGTGCGGGACAGGTTTATCAAGAGACCCAGTACTTC. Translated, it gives CATSAGQVYQETQYF.

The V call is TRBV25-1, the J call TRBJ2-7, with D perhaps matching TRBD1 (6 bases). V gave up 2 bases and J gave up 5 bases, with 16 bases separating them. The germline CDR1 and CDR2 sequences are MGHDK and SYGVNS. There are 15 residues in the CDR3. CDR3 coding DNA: TGTGCCAGCAGTGAAGGGGGACACATTCCTAACGAGCAGTACTTC. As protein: CASSEGGHIPNEQYF.

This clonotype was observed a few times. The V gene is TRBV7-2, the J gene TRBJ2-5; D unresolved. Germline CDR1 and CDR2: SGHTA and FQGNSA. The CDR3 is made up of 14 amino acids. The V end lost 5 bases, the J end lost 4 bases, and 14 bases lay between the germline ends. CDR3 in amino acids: CASSPMRNGETQYF. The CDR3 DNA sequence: TGTGCCAGCAGCCCCATGAGGAATGGAGAGACCCAGTACTTC.

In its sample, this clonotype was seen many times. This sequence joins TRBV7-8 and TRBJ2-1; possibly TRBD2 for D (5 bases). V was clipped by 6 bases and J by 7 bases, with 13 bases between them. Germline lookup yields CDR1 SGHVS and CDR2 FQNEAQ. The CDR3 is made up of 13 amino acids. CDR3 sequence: CASSSPGDNEQFF. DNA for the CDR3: TGTGCCAGCAGTTCTCCCGGGGATAATGAGCAGTTCTTC. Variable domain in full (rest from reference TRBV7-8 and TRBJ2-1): GAGVSQSPRYKVAKRGQDVALRCDPISGHVSLFWYQQALGQGPEFLTYFQNEAQLDKSGLPSDRFFAERPEGSVSTLKIQRTQQEDSAVYLCASSSPGDNEQFFGPGTRLTVL.

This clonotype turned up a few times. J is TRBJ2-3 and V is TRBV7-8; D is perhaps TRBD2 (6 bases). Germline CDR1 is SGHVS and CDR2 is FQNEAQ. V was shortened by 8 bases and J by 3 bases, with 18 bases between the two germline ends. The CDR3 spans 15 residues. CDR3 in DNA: TGTGCCAGCGGCCGGAGGGCTGGGCGGACAGATACGCAGTATTTT. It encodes CASGRRAGRTDTQYF.

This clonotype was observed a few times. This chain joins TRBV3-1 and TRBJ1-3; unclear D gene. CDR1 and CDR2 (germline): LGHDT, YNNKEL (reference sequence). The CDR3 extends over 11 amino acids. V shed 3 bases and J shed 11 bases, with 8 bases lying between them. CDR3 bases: TGTGCCAGCAGCCACTCTGGGGCCATATATTTT. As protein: CASSHSGAIYF.

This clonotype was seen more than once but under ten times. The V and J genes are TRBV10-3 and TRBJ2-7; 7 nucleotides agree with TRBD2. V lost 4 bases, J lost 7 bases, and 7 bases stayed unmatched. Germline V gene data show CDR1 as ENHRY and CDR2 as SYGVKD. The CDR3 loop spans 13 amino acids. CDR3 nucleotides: TGTGCCATCAGTGGCCGGGGAGCGGGGGAGCAGTACTTC. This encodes CAISGRGAGEQYF.

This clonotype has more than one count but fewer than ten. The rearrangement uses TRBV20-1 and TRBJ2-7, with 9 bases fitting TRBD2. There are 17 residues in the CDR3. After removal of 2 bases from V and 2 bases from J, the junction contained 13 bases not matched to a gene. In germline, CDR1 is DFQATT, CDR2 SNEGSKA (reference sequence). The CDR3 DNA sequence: TGCAGTGCTAGATTAGCGGGAGCACCGCGGGGGGCCTACGAGCAGTACTTC. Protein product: CSARLAGAPRGAYEQYF.

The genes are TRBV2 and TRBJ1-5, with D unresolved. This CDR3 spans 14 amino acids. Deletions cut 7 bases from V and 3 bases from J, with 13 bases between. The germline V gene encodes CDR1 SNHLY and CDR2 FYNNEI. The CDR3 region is CASTPQVTNQPQHF. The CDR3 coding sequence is TGTGCCAGCACCCCCCAGGTTACCAATCAGCCCCAGCATTTT.

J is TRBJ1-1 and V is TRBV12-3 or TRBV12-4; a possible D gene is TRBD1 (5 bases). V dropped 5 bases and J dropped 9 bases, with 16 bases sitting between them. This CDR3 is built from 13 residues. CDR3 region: CASSIPGKTKAFF. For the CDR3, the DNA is TGTGCCAGCAGTATCCCAGGGAAAACAAAAGCTTTCTTT.

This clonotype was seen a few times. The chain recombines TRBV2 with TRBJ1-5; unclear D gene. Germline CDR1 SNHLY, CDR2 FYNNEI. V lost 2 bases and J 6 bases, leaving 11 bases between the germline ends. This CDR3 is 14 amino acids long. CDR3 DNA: TGTGCCAGCAGTGAAAGATTGACTCTTCAGCCCCAGCATTTT. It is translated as CASSERLTLQPQHF.

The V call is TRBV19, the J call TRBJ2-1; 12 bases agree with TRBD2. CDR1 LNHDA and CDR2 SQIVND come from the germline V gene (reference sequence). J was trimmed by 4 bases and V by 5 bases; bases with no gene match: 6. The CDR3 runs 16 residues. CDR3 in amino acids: CASSLAGLAGYNEQFF. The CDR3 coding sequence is TGTGCCAGTAGTTTAGCGGGACTAGCGGGTTACAATGAGCAGTTCTTC.

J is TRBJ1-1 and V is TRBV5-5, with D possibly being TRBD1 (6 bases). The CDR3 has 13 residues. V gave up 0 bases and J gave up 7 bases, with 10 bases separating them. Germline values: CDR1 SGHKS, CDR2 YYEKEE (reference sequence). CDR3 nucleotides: TGTGCCAGCAGCTTGGGGGGGCGGATTGAAGCTTTCTTT. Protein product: CASSLGGRIEAFF.

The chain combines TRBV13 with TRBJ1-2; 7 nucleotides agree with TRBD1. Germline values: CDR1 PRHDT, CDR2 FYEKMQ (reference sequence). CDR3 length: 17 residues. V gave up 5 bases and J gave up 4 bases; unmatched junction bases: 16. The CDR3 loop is CASSGRGTAGYFYGYTF. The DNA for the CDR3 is TGTGCCAGCAGCGGACGAGGGACAGCTGGTTATTTCTATGGCTACACCTTC.

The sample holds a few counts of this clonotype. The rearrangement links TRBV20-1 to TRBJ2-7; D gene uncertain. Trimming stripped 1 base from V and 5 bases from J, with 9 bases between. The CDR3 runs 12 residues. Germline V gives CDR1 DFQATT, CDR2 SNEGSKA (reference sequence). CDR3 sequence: CSARGSLDEQYF. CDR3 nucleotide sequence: TGCAGTGCTAGAGGTAGCCTAGACGAGCAGTACTTC.

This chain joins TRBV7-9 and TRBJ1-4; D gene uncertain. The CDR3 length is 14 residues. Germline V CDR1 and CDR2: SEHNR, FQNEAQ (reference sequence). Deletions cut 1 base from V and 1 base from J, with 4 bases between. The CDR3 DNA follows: TGTGCCAGCAGCTTAGTAGTAACTAATGAAAAACTGTTTTTT. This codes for CASSLVVTNEKLFF.

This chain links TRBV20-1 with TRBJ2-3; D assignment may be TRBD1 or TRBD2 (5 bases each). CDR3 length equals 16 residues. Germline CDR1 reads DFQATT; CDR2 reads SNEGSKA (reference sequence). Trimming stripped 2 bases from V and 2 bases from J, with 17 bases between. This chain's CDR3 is CSARPWGTQDTDTQYF. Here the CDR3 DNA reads TGCAGTGCTAGACCCTGGGGGACGCAAGACACAGATACGCAGTATTTT.

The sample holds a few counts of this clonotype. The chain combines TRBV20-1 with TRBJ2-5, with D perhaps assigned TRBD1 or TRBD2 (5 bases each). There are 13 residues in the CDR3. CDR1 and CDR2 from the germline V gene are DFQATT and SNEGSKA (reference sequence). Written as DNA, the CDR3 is TGCACCGCTAGGGTCACAGGCGGGGAGACCCAGTACTTC. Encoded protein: CTARVTGGETQYF.

The CDR3 DNA is TGTGCCATCAGTGGGGTTGGGGAGACCCAGTACTTC. It yields the protein CAISGVGETQYF. The rearrangement links TRBV10-3 to TRBJ2-5; D gene unclear. The germline V gene has CDR1 ENHRY and CDR2 SYGVKD. Trimming pared 4 bases from V and 5 bases from J, leaving 8 bases between. This CDR3 contains 12 residues.

The CDR3 spells CASSLSLGVAYEQYF. The CDR3 nucleotides read TGTGCCAGCAGCTTGTCGCTGGGAGTCGCCTACGAGCAGTACTTC. The chain links TRBV5-6 to TRBJ2-7; weak D call: TRBD2 (5 bases). Trimming left V 1 base short and J 2 bases short, with 13 bases between. This CDR3 region has 15 residues. Germline V gene data show CDR1 as SGHDT and CDR2 as YYEEEE.

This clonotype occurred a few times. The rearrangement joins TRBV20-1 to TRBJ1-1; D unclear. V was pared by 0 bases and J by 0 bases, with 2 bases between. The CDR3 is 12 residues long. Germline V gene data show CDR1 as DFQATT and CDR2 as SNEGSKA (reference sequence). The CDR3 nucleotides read TGCAGTGCTAGAGAGGTGAACACTGAAGCTTTCTTT. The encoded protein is CSAREVNTEAFF.

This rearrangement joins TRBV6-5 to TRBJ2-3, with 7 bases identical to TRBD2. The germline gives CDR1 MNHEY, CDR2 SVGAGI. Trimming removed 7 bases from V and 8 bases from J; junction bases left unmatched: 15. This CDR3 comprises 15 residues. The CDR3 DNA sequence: TGTGCCAGCAACTCGCCCGGGGGGTCCACTCCTACGCAGTATTTT. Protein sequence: CASNSPGGSTPTQYF.

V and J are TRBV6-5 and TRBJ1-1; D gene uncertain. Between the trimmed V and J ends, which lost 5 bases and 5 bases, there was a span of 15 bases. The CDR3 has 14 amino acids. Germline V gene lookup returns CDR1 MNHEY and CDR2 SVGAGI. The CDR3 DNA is TGTGCCAGCAGTCCGGTAGGCACGGGAACTGAAGCTTTCTTT. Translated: CASSPVGTGTEAFF.